The 8 T cell receptor beta chains presented below share a single source sample, sequenced in a study of blood T cells in healthy people across ages. A second about 7 to 11 cycle PCR used barcoded and J-beta primers. TCRdb independently ran MiXCR on the 5' RACE reads; one entry per CDR3 protein. The data contain roughly 700,000 distinct CDR3 sequences, around 25% of them singletons. This sample was shared with a second study, whose subject was T cells of mothers and their children.

Sequencing was performed on blood. These receptors were taken from a boy aged 5-17 years in good health.

The chain employs TRBV7-8 and TRBJ1-6; a weak D match, TRBD1 (6 bases). The CDR3 has 16 residues. Germline CDR1 reads SGHVS; CDR2 reads FQNEAQ. Trimming shortened V by 6 bases and J by 10 bases, and 22 bases separated the two germline ends. The CDR3 is CASSPWDIGLGSPLHF. CDR3 DNA: TGTGCCAGCAGTCCCTGGGACATCGGCCTAGGGTCACCCCTCCACTTT.

The sample holds many counts of this clonotype. The chain joins TRBV12-3 or TRBV12-4 to TRBJ2-1, with D perhaps TRBD1 (5 bases). Trimming pared 6 bases from V and 6 bases from J, leaving 12 bases between. The CDR3 spans 13 residues. The CDR3 sequence: CASSIAGRNEQFF. Here the CDR3 DNA reads TGTGCCAGCAGCATCGCAGGGCGCAATGAGCAGTTCTTC.

This clonotype has a handful of counts. The V gene is TRBV29-1, the J gene TRBJ2-5; 8 nucleotides match TRBD2. This CDR3 region has 14 residues. V trimming: 1 base; J trimming: 1 base; junction bases outside the gene matches: 2. CDR1 is SQVTM, CDR2 ANQGSEA, per germline. CDR3 loop: CSVEAGGVQETQYF. CDR3 nucleotide sequence: TGCAGCGTTGAAGCGGGAGGGGTCCAAGAGACCCAGTACTTC.

This clonotype was detected ten times or more. The chain couples TRBV5-1 to TRBJ2-7, with 10 positions matching TRBD2. This CDR3 spans 16 amino acids. The V segment lost 4 bases and the J segment 0 bases; nucleotides outside the gene matches: 7. Looked up from germline, CDR1 is SGHRS and CDR2 is YFSETQ. CDR3: CASSLRAGGPSYEQYF. The CDR3 DNA is TGCGCCAGCAGCCTTCGAGCGGGAGGGCCCTCCTACGAGCAGTACTTC.

This clonotype has only one observation. V and J are TRBV29-1 and TRBJ2-7; TRBD2 is a possible D gene (5 bases). Germline values: CDR1 SQVTM, CDR2 ANQGSEA. This CDR3 has 11 residues. V was trimmed by 5 bases and J by 6 bases, leaving 11 bases between them. The CDR3 DNA follows: TGCAGCGTTATTTGGACTGGCGAGCAGTACTTC. Its translation: CSVIWTGEQYF.

The CDR3 spells CSVGARREGTDTQYF. CDR3 DNA: TGCAGCGTGGGGGCGAGGCGCGAGGGCACAGATACGCAGTATTTT. The rearrangement links TRBV29-1 to TRBJ2-3, with D tentatively TRBD1 (6 bases). Germline V CDR1 and CDR2: SQVTM, ANQGSEA. Trimming removed 6 bases from V and 1 base from J, with 17 bases in between. This CDR3 region has 15 residues.

This clonotype came up a few times. The V and J genes are TRBV20-1 and TRBJ1-1; TRBD1 agrees at 7 bases. The junction had 9 bases not matched to a gene; V was cut back by 0 bases and J by 5 bases. The CDR3 covers 15 residues. Germline values: CDR1 DFQATT, CDR2 SNEGSKA (reference sequence). CDR3 loop: CSARDLFRGRTEAFF. In nucleotides, the CDR3 is TGCAGTGCTAGAGATCTCTTTAGGGGGCGGACTGAAGCTTTCTTT.

This clonotype came up a few times. The chain employs TRBV5-1 and TRBJ2-4, with a possible D match to TRBD2 (6 bases). Trimming cost V 0 bases and J 7 bases, with 14 bases left between them. The CDR3 spans 15 residues. Germline V gene data show CDR1 as SGHRS and CDR2 as YFSETQ. CDR3 sequence reads: CASSLDSRGGNIQYF. The CDR3 DNA is TGCGCCAGCAGCTTGGATTCGCGGGGCGGCAACATTCAGTACTTC.